This is a list of T cell receptor beta chains from one sample in a study of blood T cell repertoires in COVID-19. Method: immunoSEQ multiplex PCR; TCRdb's copy keeps in-frame clones and lacks some. The table has around 220,000 clones, nearly 90% seen once. Sequenced material: PBMCs or T cells enriched from blood (not recorded which). The origin of the receptors is a man under 40 who had been exposed to COVID-19. The CDR3 runs from the conserved cysteine through the conserved F or W. D genes are given only for firm matches. Expanded clones get a size class; other rows say once, few or many, or leave the size out.

TRBV6-1	TRBJ2-5	once	NA	15	CASSEAKLIQETQYF	TGTGCCAGCAGTGAAGCGAAACTAATCCAAGAGACCCAGTACTTC
TRBV12-3/TRBV12-4	TRBJ2-7	NA	NA	12	CASRGSSYEQYF	TGTGCCAGCAGAGGGAGCTCCTACGAGCAGTACTTC
TRBV7-9	TRBJ2-7	NA	NA	14	CASSLHQGPYEQYF	TGTGCCAGCAGCTTACATCAGGGCCCCTACGAGCAGTACTTC
TRBV3-1/TRBV3-2	TRBJ1-3	few	NA	15	CASSQESRAGNTIYF	TGTGCCAGCAGCCAAGAATCCAGGGCTGGAAACACCATATATTTT
TRBV10-2	TRBJ2-1	NA	TRBD2	14	CASSETSGGIGQFF	TGCGCCAGCAGTGAAACTAGCGGGGGAATTGGGCAGTTCTTC
TRBV2	TRBJ2-7	NA	NA	13	CARSGTPQGEQYF	TGTGCCAGATCCGGGACACCCCAGGGCGAGCAGTACTTC
TRBV9	TRBJ2-3	NA	NA	16	CASSEWGRGSTDTQYF	TGTGCCAGCAGCGAGTGGGGCAGGGGCAGCACAGATACGCAGTATTTT
TRBV6-5	TRBJ2-2	NA	NA	12	CASSYRTGELFF	TGTGCCAGCAGCTATCGCACCGGGGAGCTGTTTTTT
TRBV19	TRBJ1-5	once	TRBD1	17	CASSGFLNRGHNQPQHF	TGTGCCAGTAGTGGGTTCCTTAACAGGGGGCACAATCAGCCCCAGCATTTT
TRBV2	TRBJ2-7	once	NA	14	CASKDQAGTYEQYF	TGTGCCAGCAAAGATCAAGCAGGGACCTACGAGCAGTACTTC
TRBV4-3	TRBJ1-2	NA	NA	14	CASSPATATGFRYF	TGCGCCAGCAGCCCAGCAACGGCCACAGGTTTCCGTTACTTC
TRBV4-2	TRBJ2-4	NA	NA	15	CASSPEGGTKNIQYF	TGTGCCAGCAGCCCAGAAGGGGGAACCAAAAACATTCAGTACTTC
TRBV29-1	TRBJ1-2	NA	NA	12	CSVAGFGYGYTF	TGCAGCGTTGCGGGATTTGGGTATGGCTACACCTTC
TRBV29-1	TRBJ2-2	NA	TRBD2	16	CSVEKASGGTTGELFF	TGCAGCGTTGAGAAGGCGAGCGGGGGGACGACCGGGGAGCTGTTTTTT
TRBV28	TRBJ1-1	NA	NA	17	CASSLVLSRGMNTEAFF	TGTGCCAGCAGTTTAGTTCTAAGTAGGGGGATGAACACTGAAGCTTTCTTT
TRBV7-2	TRBJ2-3	NA	TRBD2	17	CASSSHTLAGATDTQYF	TGTGCCAGCAGCTCGCACACTCTAGCGGGGGCTACAGATACGCAGTATTTT
TRBV25-1	TRBJ2-2	many	TRBD2	14	CASRRAGDTGELFF	TGTGCCAGCAGGAGGGCGGGGGACACCGGGGAGCTGTTTTTT
TRBV6-4	TRBJ1-2	NA	TRBD1	13	CASSETGLDGYTF	TGTGCCAGCAGTGAGACAGGGTTGGACGGCTACACCTTC
TRBV15	TRBJ1-4	NA	NA	18	CATSRDQKEVSLNEKLFF	TGTGCCACCAGCAGAGATCAAAAGGAGGTATCCCTAAATGAAAAACTGTTTTTT
TRBV5-4	TRBJ2-7	once	NA	14	CASSFRGSSYEQYF	TGTGCCAGCAGCTTTCGAGGGAGCTCCTACGAGCAGTACTTC
TRBV29-1	TRBJ2-5	NA	NA	14	CSGGGRGRQETQYF	TGCAGCGGTGGCGGCAGGGGTCGTCAAGAGACCCAGTACTTC
TRBV7-6	TRBJ2-2	NA	NA	13	CASSPGGQGELFF	TGTGCCAGCAGCCCCGGAGGCCAGGGGGAGCTGTTTTTT
TRBV4-2	TRBJ2-7	few	TRBD2	13	CASSPGLAVEQYF	TGTGCCAGCAGCCCGGGACTAGCGGTAGAGCAGTACTTC
TRBV19	TRBJ1-1	once	NA	13	CASRFYRNTEAFF	TGTGCCAGTAGATTCTACAGGAACACTGAAGCTTTCTTT
TRBV7-2	TRBJ1-2	NA	NA	14	CASSALPGVYGYTF	TGTGCCAGCAGCGCCCTACCAGGGGTCTATGGCTACACCTTC
TRBV29-1	TRBJ2-7	NA	NA	12	CSVESQSYEQYF	TGCAGCGTTGAATCACAGTCCTACGAGCAGTACTTC
TRBV30	TRBJ2-3	NA	NA	16	CAWGAGVGGSTDTQYF	TGTGCCTGGGGCGCCGGGGTAGGGGGTAGCACAGATACGCAGTATTTT
TRBV14	TRBJ1-2	NA	TRBD1	16	CASSQVPGQGAFGYTF	TGTGCCAGCAGCCAGGTCCCCGGACAGGGGGCTTTTGGCTACACCTTC
TRBV5-1	TRBJ2-5	NA	TRBD1	14	CASSDRGNQETQYF	TGCGCCAGCAGCGACAGGGGTAACCAAGAGACCCAGTACTTC
TRBV30	TRBJ2-6	NA	NA	13	CAWARSGANVLTF	TGTGCCTGGGCCCGCTCTGGGGCCAACGTCCTGACTTTC
TRBV12-3/TRBV12-4	TRBJ1-1	NA	TRBD1	13	CASSLTGATEAFF	TGTGCCAGCAGTCTGACAGGGGCCACTGAAGCTTTCTTT
TRBV18	TRBJ1-5	NA	NA	14	CASSATDSNQPQHF	TGTGCCAGCTCAGCAACAGATAGCAATCAGCCCCAGCATTTT
TRBV5-8	TRBJ2-7	few	NA	13	CARGPGGVGEQYF	TGTGCCAGAGGGCCTGGCGGGGTTGGCGAGCAGTACTTC
TRBV3-1/TRBV3-2	TRBJ1-3	once	TRBD1	15	CASSVRQGAGNTIYF	TGTGCCAGCAGCGTCCGACAGGGGGCTGGAAACACCATATATTTT
TRBV3-1/TRBV3-2	TRBJ2-5	NA	TRBD2	18	CASSQAASTSGGGETQYF	TGTGCCAGCAGCCAAGCCGCCAGCACTAGCGGGGGCGGGGAGACCCAGTACTTC
TRBV27	TRBJ1-2	NA	NA	13	CASSLGTRGGYTF	TGTGCCAGCAGTCTCGGGACACGGGGAGGCTACACCTTC
TRBV6-5	TRBJ1-1	NA	TRBD1	13	CASRRGRSTEAFF	TGTGCCAGCCGCAGGGGGAGGAGTACTGAAGCTTTCTTT
TRBV20-1	TRBJ2-5	NA	NA	10	CSAQQETQYF	TGCAGTGCACAACAAGAGACCCAGTACTTC
TRBV7-2	TRBJ2-3	NA	TRBD2	16	CASSLVAGGGQDTQYF	TGTGCCAGCAGCTTAGTCGCGGGGGGCGGCCAGGATACGCAGTATTTT
TRBV9	TRBJ2-1	once	NA	15	CASSVAWTTDNEQFF	TGTGCCAGCAGCGTAGCCTGGACAACTGACAATGAGCAGTTCTTC
TRBV15	TRBJ2-7	NA	NA	11	CATWVEGEQYF	TGTGCCACCTGGGTCGAGGGCGAGCAGTACTTC
TRBV29-1	TRBJ1-1	NA	TRBD1	14	CSAKGGQVNTEAFF	TGCAGCGCCAAAGGGGGACAGGTGAACACTGAAGCTTTCTTT
TRBV6-5	TRBJ2-2	NA	NA	14	CASGGAANTGELFF	TGTGCCAGCGGGGGGGCGGCGAACACCGGGGAGCTGTTTTTT
TRBV5-5	TRBJ1-6	NA	NA	14	CASSSPDINSPLHF	TGTGCCAGCAGCTCCCCAGATATCAATTCACCCCTCCACTTT
TRBV19	TRBJ2-5	NA	TRBD2	16	CASSISAGGYQETQYF	TGTGCCAGTAGTATATCGGCGGGGGGATACCAAGAGACCCAGTACTTC
TRBV11-2	TRBJ2-3	NA	TRBD2	19	CASSFAGGGISTLTDTQYF	TGTGCCAGCAGCTTTGCGGGGGGGGGCATCTCGACACTCACAGATACGCAGTATTTT
TRBV5-1	TRBJ2-7	NA	NA	15	CASRPAPTGLDEQYF	TGCGCCAGCAGACCTGCTCCAACAGGGTTGGACGAGCAGTACTTC
TRBV7-9	TRBJ1-4	NA	TRBD1	13	CASSHTGDEKLFF	TGTGCCAGCAGCCATACAGGGGATGAAAAACTGTTTTTT
TRBV12-3/TRBV12-4	TRBJ2-7	NA	NA	13	CASSLGTAYGQYF	TGTGCCAGCAGTTTAGGGACAGCCTACGGGCAGTACTTC
TRBV5-1	TRBJ1-1	NA	NA	14	CASSLSTTPTEAFF	TGCGCCAGCAGCTTGAGCACGACACCCACTGAAGCTTTCTTT
TRBV5-1	TRBJ2-5	NA	TRBD2	17	CASSHESGGVLWETQYF	TGCGCCAGCAGCCATGAGAGCGGGGGGGTCCTTTGGGAGACCCAGTACTTC
TRBV19	TRBJ1-1	NA	TRBD1	19	CASSLGDRGRGSGNTEAFF	TGTGCCAGTAGTCTCGGCGACAGGGGGCGAGGTTCTGGGAACACTGAAGCTTTCTTT
TRBV7-8	TRBJ1-2	NA	NA	12	CASSRLNYGYTF	TGTGCCAGCAGCCGTTTAAACTATGGCTACACCTTC
TRBV30	TRBJ1-2	NA	NA	13	CAWSVQGPYGYTF	TGTGCCTGGAGTGTACAGGGTCCCTATGGCTACACCTTC
TRBV7-2	TRBJ1-1	NA	NA	14	CASSSSGIWTEAFF	TGTGCCAGCAGCTCGTCAGGGATATGGACTGAAGCTTTCTTT